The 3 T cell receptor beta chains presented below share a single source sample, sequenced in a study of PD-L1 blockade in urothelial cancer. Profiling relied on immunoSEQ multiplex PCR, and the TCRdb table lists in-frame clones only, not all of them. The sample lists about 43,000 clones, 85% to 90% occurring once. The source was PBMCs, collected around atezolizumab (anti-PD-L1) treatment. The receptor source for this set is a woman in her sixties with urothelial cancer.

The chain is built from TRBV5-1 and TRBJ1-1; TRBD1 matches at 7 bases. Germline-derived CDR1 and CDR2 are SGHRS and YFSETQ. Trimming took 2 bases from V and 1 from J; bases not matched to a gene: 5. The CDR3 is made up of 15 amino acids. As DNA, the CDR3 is TGCGCCAGCAGCTTCACAGGGGCCCCGAACACTGAAGCTTTCTTT. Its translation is CASSFTGAPNTEAFF. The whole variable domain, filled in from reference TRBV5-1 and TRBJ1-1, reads KAGVTQTPRYLIKTRGQQVTLSCSPISGHRSVSWYQQTPGQGLQFLFEYFSETQRNKGNFPGRFSGRQFSNSRSEMNVSTLELGDSALYLCASSFTGAPNTEAFFGQGTRLTVV.

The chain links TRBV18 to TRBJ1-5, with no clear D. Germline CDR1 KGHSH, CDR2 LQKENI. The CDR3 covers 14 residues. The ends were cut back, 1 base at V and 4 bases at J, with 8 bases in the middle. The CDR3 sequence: CASSPQNSNQPQHF. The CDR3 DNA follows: TGTGCCAGCTCACCACAGAACAGTAATCAGCCCCAGCATTTT.

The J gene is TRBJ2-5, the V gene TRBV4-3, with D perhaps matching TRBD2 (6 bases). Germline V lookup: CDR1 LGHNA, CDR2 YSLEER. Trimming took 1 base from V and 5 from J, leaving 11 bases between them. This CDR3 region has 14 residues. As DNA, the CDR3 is TGCGCCAGCAGCCAAGCGGGGGTTAGGGAGACCCAGTACTTC. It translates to CASSQAGVRETQYF.